These 28 T cell receptor beta chains share one sample of origin, sequenced in a study of human T cells and chemical hapten exposure. TCRdb used MiXCR to reprocess the RACE reads, holding one entry per CDR3 protein. The sample lists roughly 190,000 distinct CDR3 sequences; 20% to 25% were seen once. Time point meaning: patch test 1, 2 weeks after DPC sensitization. Treatment specified: therapeutic diphenylcyclopropenone sensitization with weekly scalp DPC. The sequencing used whole blood, collected in connection with sensitization to the hapten diphenylcyclopropenone (DPC). Source of these receptors: a woman in her fifties or sixties with alopecia areata. Some clones in this sample may be carry-over from other donors' samples.

This chain connects TRBV29-1 to TRBJ2-3; D is perhaps TRBD2 (6 bases). CDR1 and CDR2 from the germline V gene are SQVTM and ANQGSEA. The CDR3 runs 17 residues. Trimming cost V 4 bases and J 8 bases, with 28 bases left between them. In nucleotides, the CDR3 is TGCAGCGTTGCCCGGGACCAATTCTCAGGCTCCGGGGGTACGCAGTATTTT. This gives the protein CSVARDQFSGSGGTQYF.

This chain joins TRBV20-1 and TRBJ2-7; TRBD2 matches 11 bases. Per germline, CDR1 DFQATT and CDR2 SNEGSKA (reference sequence). The CDR3 contains 15 residues. The trim removed 4 bases at V and 4 bases at J, leaving 9 bases unmatched. The chain's CDR3 is CSAISGLAGRYEQYF. Written as DNA, the CDR3 is TGCAGTGCTATTTCCGGACTAGCGGGCCGATACGAGCAGTACTTC.

The chain couples TRBV27 to TRBJ2-7, with TRBD1 as a possible D gene (5 bases). Germline V gives CDR1 MNHEY, CDR2 SMNVEV (reference sequence). V was shortened by 2 bases and J by 1 base, with 6 bases between the two germline ends. The CDR3 consists of 13 residues. The CDR3 loop is CASSLKGSYEQYF. The CDR3 nucleotides are TGTGCCAGCAGTTTAAAGGGGTCCTACGAGCAGTACTTC.

The chain couples TRBV5-6 to TRBJ1-2; D is uncertain. V gave up 0 bases and J gave up 8 bases, with 8 bases separating them. In germline, CDR1 is SGHDT, CDR2 YYEEEE. The CDR3 covers 12 residues. In DNA form, the CDR3 reads TGTGCCAGCAGCTTGGTGGTAGACGGCTACACCTTC. Translating it yields CASSLVVDGYTF.

This clonotype has a count of ten or more. This chain connects TRBV20-1 to TRBJ1-6; D perhaps matches TRBD1 (5 bases). The length of the CDR3 is 15 residues. V lost 3 bases and J lost 2, with 11 bases in between. The germline V gene has CDR1 DFQATT and CDR2 SNEGSKA (reference sequence). CDR3: CSASVSGTYNSPLHF. The CDR3 nucleotides read TGCAGTGCTAGTGTTTCAGGGACCTATAATTCACCCCTCCACTTT.

At least ten counts were recorded for this clonotype. The chain is built from TRBV20-1 and TRBJ2-7, with 7 bases that match TRBD2. The CDR3 length is 14 residues. The V gene's germline CDR1 is DFQATT and CDR2 SNEGSKA (reference sequence). Trimming removed 5 bases from V and 3 bases from J; junction bases left unmatched: 10. The CDR3 spells CSASLGASGYEQYF. The CDR3 region has the DNA TGCAGTGCTTCACTTGGTGCTAGCGGCTACGAGCAGTACTTC.

V gene TRBV20-1 combines with J gene TRBJ2-1; D not certain. There are 10 residues in the CDR3. The V gene lost 5 bases and the J gene lost 12 bases, with 11 bases spanning the gap. The V gene's germline CDR1 is DFQATT and CDR2 SNEGSKA (reference sequence). The CDR3 region is CSAFYTRQFF. CDR3 DNA: TGCAGTGCTTTCTACACGCGGCAGTTCTTC.

CDR3 in DNA: TGTGCCACCAGCGACAGCATTTTATCCTACGAGCAGTACTTC. This translates into CATSDSILSYEQYF. The genes are TRBV15 and TRBJ2-7, with a tentative D call TRBD1 (5 bases). Germline CDR1 LNHNV, CDR2 YYDKDF (reference sequence). The CDR3 contains 14 residues. The V end lost 5 bases, the J end lost 1 base, and 12 bases lay between the germline ends.

This clonotype occurred many times. This chain connects TRBV24-1 to TRBJ1-2; perhaps TRBD1 as D (6 bases). The ends were cut back, 3 bases at V and 10 bases at J, with 20 bases in the middle. The CDR3 has 15 residues. Germline-derived CDR1 and CDR2 are KGHDR and SFDVKD. The CDR3 is CATSDPGTPTSDYTF. The CDR3 DNA follows: TGTGCCACCAGTGATCCCGGGACACCAACATCCGACTACACCTTC.

This chain connects TRBV12-3 or TRBV12-4 to TRBJ1-6, with unresolved D. V was shortened by 5 bases and J by 9 bases, with 11 bases between the two germline ends. CDR3 length: 13 amino acids. CDR3 sequence: CASSPSGGSPLHF. CDR3 bases: TGTGCCAGCAGTCCGTCTGGAGGTTCACCCCTCCACTTT.

V usage is TRBV24-1 and J usage is TRBJ2-3; D ambiguous. The CDR3 has 14 residues. Trimming shortened V by 0 bases and J by 10 bases, and 13 bases separated the two germline ends. From germline, CDR1 is KGHDR and CDR2 SFDVKD. In nucleotides, the CDR3 is TGTGCCACCAGTGATTTGCGGCCTCCTTCTCCGCAGTATTTT. The encoded protein is CATSDLRPPSPQYF.

The sample holds a few counts of this clonotype. The chain has TRBV7-2 and TRBJ2-5, with TRBD2 matching 8 bases. V lost 2 bases and J lost 5; bases outside the gene matches: 1. The CDR3 runs to 13 residues. The V gene's germline CDR1 is SGHTA and CDR2 FQGNSA. CDR3 sequence reads: CASSLSGGETQYF. In DNA, the CDR3 is TGTGCCAGCAGCTTAAGCGGGGGTGAGACCCAGTACTTC.

This clonotype appeared a few times. The rearrangement joins TRBV9 to TRBJ1-5, with D unresolved. The CDR3 runs to 16 residues. The ends were cut back, 0 bases at V and 0 bases at J, with 10 bases in the middle. CDR1 and CDR2 from the germline V gene are SGDLS and YYNGEE. The CDR3 spells CASSVAVGYSNQPQHF. Here the CDR3 DNA reads TGTGCCAGCAGCGTAGCTGTCGGCTATAGCAATCAGCCCCAGCATTTT.

The chain uses TRBV2 and TRBJ1-6; D remains unclear. Per the germline V gene, CDR1 is SNHLY and CDR2 is FYNNEI. This CDR3 has 16 residues. The V and J ends lost 5 bases and 10 bases respectively, with 21 bases between them. CDR3 DNA: TGTGCCAGCAGTCCAGGCCACTCTTACCCCAAGTCACCCCTCCACTTT. Translating it yields CASSPGHSYPKSPLHF.

This clonotype came up a few times. The genes are TRBV29-1 and TRBJ2-5; 7 bases line up with TRBD2. The CDR3 extends over 13 amino acids. Germline lookup yields CDR1 SQVTM and CDR2 ANQGSEA. Here the CDR3 reads CNGGGGNGETQYF. CDR3 DNA: TGCAACGGCGGGGGAGGGAACGGTGAGACCCAGTACTTC.

This chain links TRBV5-5 with TRBJ1-1; tentative D call: TRBD1 (5 bases). The CDR3 loop spans 14 amino acids. V was trimmed by 2 bases and J by 1 base, leaving 9 bases between them. Germline V gene sequence: CDR1 SGHKS, CDR2 YYEKEE (reference sequence). CDR3 sequence (DNA): TGTGCCAGCAGCTTTGGAGGGACGAACACTGAAGCTTTCTTT. It yields the protein CASSFGGTNTEAFF.

This clonotype was detected ten times or more. This rearrangement joins TRBV6-5 to TRBJ1-6; tentatively, D is TRBD1 (6 bases). The V gene lost 6 bases and the J gene lost 5 bases, with 11 bases spanning the gap. The CDR3 covers 14 residues. Per the germline V gene, CDR1 is MNHEY and CDR2 is SVGAGI. CDR3 bases: TGTGCCAGCAGGCGGAACAGGGATAATTCACCCCTCCACTTT. This sequence encodes CASRRNRDNSPLHF.

This clonotype was seen only a few times. The chain employs TRBV5-1 and TRBJ2-5; D possibly uses TRBD1 or TRBD2 (5 bases each). V shed 2 bases and J shed 3 bases, with 20 bases lying between them. This CDR3 region has 17 residues. The germline gives CDR1 SGHRS, CDR2 YFSETQ. CDR3 bases: TGCGCCAGCAGCTTTCCTCCATTGACGCTGGGGGAAGAGACCCAGTACTTC. This codes for CASSFPPLTLGEETQYF.

In its sample, this clonotype was seen many times. This rearrangement joins TRBV5-1 to TRBJ2-7; 9 bases align to TRBD1. CDR3 length: 16 residues. Germline trimming cut 4 bases from V and 5 bases from J; bases unmatched to any gene: 13. CDR1 is SGHRS and CDR2 is YFSETQ in the germline V gene. CDR3 nucleotide sequence: TGCGCCAGCAGCCCCATCCCAGGACAGGGGTTGCACGAGCAGTACTTC. Amino acid sequence: CASSPIPGQGLHEQYF.

This clonotype has only a few counts. J is TRBJ1-1 and V is TRBV29-1; D not certain. CDR1 SQVTM and CDR2 ANQGSEA come from the germline V gene. This CDR3 region has 13 residues. Trimming stripped 3 bases from V and 5 bases from J, with 13 bases between. CDR3 in amino acids: CSVEQSSMTEAFF. In nucleotides, the CDR3 is TGCAGCGTTGAGCAGAGTTCGATGACTGAAGCTTTCTTT. The variable domain in full, completed from reference TRBV29-1 and TRBJ1-1, reads SAVISQKPSRDICQRGTSLTIQCQVDSQVTMMFWYRQQPGQSLTLIATANQGSEATYESGFVIDKFPISRPNLTFSTLTVSNMSPEDSSIYLCSVEQSSMTEAFFGQGTRLTVV.

This clonotype appeared a few times. The J gene is TRBJ1-2, the V gene TRBV20-1; 7 bases are shared with TRBD1. This CDR3 is built from 13 residues. V was clipped by 3 bases and J by 8 bases; unmatched bases: 9. Germline V gene lookup returns CDR1 DFQATT and CDR2 SNEGSKA (reference sequence). The CDR3 nucleotides are TGCAGTGCTAGTGAACAGGGGACTCAGGGCTACACCTTC. It translates to CSASEQGTQGYTF.

The rearrangement uses TRBV20-1 and TRBJ2-1; 11 bases are shared with TRBD1. Looked up from germline, CDR1 is DFQATT and CDR2 is SNEGSKA (reference sequence). This CDR3 has 15 residues. After removal of 6 bases from V and 7 bases from J, the junction contained 11 bases not matched to a gene. CDR3 region: CSADSRDRGGNEQFF. CDR3 DNA: TGCAGTGCCGACTCCCGGGACAGGGGGGGGAATGAGCAGTTCTTC.

This clonotype appeared once. CDR3 in DNA: TGCGCCAGCAGCCAGGACGGGTTGATGGCGGCGAACACCGGGGAGCTGTTTTTT. It yields the protein CASSQDGLMAANTGELFF. The chain couples TRBV5-1 to TRBJ2-2; D unclear. The ends were cut back, 4 bases at V and 0 bases at J, with 19 bases in the middle. Germline loops: CDR1 SGHRS, CDR2 YFSETQ. The CDR3 runs 18 residues.

This clonotype was seen a handful of times. V and J are TRBV20-1 and TRBJ2-7; D call uncertain. CDR1 is DFQATT and CDR2 is SNEGSKA in the germline V gene (reference sequence). CDR3 length: 10 residues. V gave up 6 bases and J gave up 3 bases, with 6 bases separating them. The CDR3 spells CSAVFYEQYF. The CDR3 DNA reads as TGCAGTGCCGTCTTCTACGAGCAGTACTTC.

The CDR3 DNA is TGTGCCAGCAGAACGGACAGGGGCCCGTGGGAGCAGTACTTC. It codes for CASRTDRGPWEQYF. V and J are TRBV28 and TRBJ2-7; 9 nucleotides match TRBD1. CDR1 is MDHEN and CDR2 is SYDVKM in the germline V gene. With 6 bases clipped from V and 7 bases from J, the junction kept 10 bases outside the gene matches. The CDR3 totals 14 residues.

This chain uses TRBV5-1 with TRBJ2-1; 12 nucleotides match TRBD2. The V gene's germline CDR1 is SGHRS and CDR2 YFSETQ. V was pared by 2 bases and J by 7 bases, with 4 bases of the junction left unmatched. The CDR3 is 15 amino acids. Here the CDR3 DNA reads TGCGCCAGCAGCTTCGGACTAGCGGGATGGAATGAGCAGTTCTTC. This sequence encodes CASSFGLAGWNEQFF.

This rearrangement joins TRBV20-1 to TRBJ2-5; D assignment may be TRBD1 or TRBD2 (5 bases each). Germline V gene data show CDR1 as DFQATT and CDR2 as SNEGSKA (reference sequence). The CDR3 consists of 13 residues. V was trimmed by 6 bases and J by 4 bases, leaving 15 bases between them. Written as DNA, the CDR3 is TGCAGTGCCCACTCTACGGGGACAGAGACCCAGTACTTC. Its protein is CSAHSTGTETQYF.

V and J are TRBV29-1 and TRBJ1-5; D gene unclear. The CDR3 contains 14 residues. Trimming left V 8 bases short and J 2 bases short, with 16 bases between. CDR1 SQVTM and CDR2 ANQGSEA come from the germline V gene. CDR3 residues: CSPSCDRGNQPQHF. The CDR3 DNA is TGCAGCCCTTCTTGCGACCGTGGCAATCAGCCCCAGCATTTT.